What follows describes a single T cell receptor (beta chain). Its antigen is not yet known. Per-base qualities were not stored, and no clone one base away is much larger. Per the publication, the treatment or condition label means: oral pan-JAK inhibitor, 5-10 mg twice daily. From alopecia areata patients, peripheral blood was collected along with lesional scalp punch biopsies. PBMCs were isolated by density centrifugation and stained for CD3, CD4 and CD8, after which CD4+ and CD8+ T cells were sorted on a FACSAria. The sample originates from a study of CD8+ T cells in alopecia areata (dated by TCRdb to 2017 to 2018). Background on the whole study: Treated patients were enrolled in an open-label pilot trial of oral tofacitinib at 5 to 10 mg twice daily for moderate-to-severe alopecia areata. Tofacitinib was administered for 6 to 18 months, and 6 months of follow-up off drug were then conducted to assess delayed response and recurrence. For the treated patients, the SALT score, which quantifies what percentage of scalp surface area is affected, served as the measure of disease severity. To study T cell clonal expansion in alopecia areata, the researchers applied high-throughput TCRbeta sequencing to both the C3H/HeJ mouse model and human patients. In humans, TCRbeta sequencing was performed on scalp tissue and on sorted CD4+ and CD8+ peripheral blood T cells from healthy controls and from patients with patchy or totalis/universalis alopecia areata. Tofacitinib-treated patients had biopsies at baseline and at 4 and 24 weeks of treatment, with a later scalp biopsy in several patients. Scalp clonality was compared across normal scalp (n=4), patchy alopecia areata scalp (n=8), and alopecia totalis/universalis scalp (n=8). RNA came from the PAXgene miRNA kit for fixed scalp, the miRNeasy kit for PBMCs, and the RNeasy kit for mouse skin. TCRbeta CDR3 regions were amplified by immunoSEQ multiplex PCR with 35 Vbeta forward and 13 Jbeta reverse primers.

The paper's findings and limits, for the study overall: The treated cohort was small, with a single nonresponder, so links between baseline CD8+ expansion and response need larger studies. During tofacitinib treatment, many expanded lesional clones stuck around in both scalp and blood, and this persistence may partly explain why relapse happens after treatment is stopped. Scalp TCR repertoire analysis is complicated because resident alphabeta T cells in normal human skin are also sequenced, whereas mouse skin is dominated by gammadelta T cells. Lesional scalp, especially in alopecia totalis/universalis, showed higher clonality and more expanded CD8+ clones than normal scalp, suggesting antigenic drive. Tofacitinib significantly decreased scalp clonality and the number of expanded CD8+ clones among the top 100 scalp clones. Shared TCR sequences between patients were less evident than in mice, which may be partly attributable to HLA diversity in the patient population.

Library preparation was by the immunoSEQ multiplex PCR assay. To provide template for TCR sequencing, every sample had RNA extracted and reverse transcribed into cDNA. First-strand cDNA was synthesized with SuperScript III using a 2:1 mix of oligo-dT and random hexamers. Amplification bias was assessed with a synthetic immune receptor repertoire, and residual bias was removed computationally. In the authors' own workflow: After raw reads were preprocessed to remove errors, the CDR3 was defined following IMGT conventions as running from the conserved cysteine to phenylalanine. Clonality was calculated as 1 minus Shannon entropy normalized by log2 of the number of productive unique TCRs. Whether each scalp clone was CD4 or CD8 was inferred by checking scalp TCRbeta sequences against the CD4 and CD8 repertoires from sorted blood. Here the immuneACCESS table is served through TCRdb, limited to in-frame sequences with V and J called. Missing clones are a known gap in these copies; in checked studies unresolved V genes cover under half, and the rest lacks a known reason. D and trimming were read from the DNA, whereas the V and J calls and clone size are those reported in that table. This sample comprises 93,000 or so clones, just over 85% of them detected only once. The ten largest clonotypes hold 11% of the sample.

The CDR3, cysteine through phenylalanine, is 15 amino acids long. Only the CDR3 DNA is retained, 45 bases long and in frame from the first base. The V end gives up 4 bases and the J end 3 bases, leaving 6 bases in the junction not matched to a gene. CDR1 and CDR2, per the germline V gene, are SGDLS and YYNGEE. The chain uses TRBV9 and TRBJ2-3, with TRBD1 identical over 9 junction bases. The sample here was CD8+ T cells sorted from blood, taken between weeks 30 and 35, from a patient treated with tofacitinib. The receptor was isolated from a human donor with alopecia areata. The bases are TGTGCCAGCAGCCCACCGGGACAGGGAACAGATACGCAGTATTTT. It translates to CASSPPGQGTDTQYF.